This T cell receptor beta chain was recorded in a study of post-analysis software for immune sequencing data. The TCR beta cDNA libraries carried unique molecular identifiers. TCRdb reprocessed the PCR reads via MiXCR and lists one record per CDR3 protein. Seen here are roughly 870,000 distinct CDR3 sequences, approximately 53% observed once, and the top ten hold under 6%. Germline V CDR1 and CDR2: DFQATT, SNEGSKA (reference sequence). The CDR3 totals 14 residues. V lost 4 bases and J 2 bases, leaving 12 bases between the germline ends. On this clonotype: Its antigen is not identified.

Study findings and constraints: A handful of TRBV segments occurring more often in patients than controls included TRBV5-6, TRBV5-1 and TRBV20-1.

The receptor was isolated from a girl under 18 with multiple sclerosis. The sequenced sample consisted of blood. V usage is TRBV20-1 and J usage is TRBJ1-5; D remains unclear. The DNA of the CDR3 is TGCAGTGCTACTCAGGAGGAGGGCAATCAGCCCCAGCATTTT. Amino acids: CSATQEEGNQPQHF.